The 22 T cell receptor beta chains below all came from one sample that was sequenced in a study of blood T cells in healthy people across ages. Together with a sample-barcoded 5' primer, a J-beta primer mix was included in a second PCR lasting about 7 to 11 cycles. MiXCR was run by TCRdb on the 5' RACE reads, yielding one entry per CDR3 protein. The sample carries about 670,000 distinct CDR3 sequences, under 65% recorded once. The sequenced sample consisted of blood. All receptors come from an elderly woman in good health.

This clonotype was counted at least ten times. The gene calls are TRBV5-1 and TRBJ2-3; unclear D gene. Trimming shortened V by 3 bases and J by 1 base, and 9 bases separated the two germline ends. CDR1 is SGHRS and CDR2 is YFSETQ in the germline V gene. This CDR3 is 14 amino acids long. The CDR3 protein is CASSSVEGTDTQYF. CDR3 DNA: TGCGCCAGCAGCTCCGTAGAGGGCACAGATACGCAGTATTTT.

The sample holds a few counts of this clonotype. The CDR3 DNA reads TGTGCCAGCAGCTTAGTCGGGGCGGGGTACGAGCAGTACTTC. This encodes CASSLVGAGYEQYF. The chain is built from TRBV7-2 and TRBJ2-7; the D gene is possibly TRBD2 (6 bases). The CDR3 runs 14 residues. V was clipped by 1 base and J by 4 bases, with 11 bases between them. CDR1 SGHTA and CDR2 FQGNSA come from the germline V gene.

This clonotype was recorded many times. J is TRBJ2-3 and V is TRBV7-2; no clear D. Trimming took 2 bases from V and 0 from J, leaving 9 bases between them. The V gene's germline CDR1 is SGHTA and CDR2 FQGNSA. The CDR3 spans 15 residues. As DNA, the CDR3 is TGTGCCAGCAGCTTACCCGGGCTGAGCACAGATACGCAGTATTTT. It specifies CASSLPGLSTDTQYF.

The count of this clonotype is one. Since a much larger clone is just one base distant, this may be a read error. The chain uses TRBV5-1 and TRBJ2-5; D gene ambiguous. Germline CDR1 SGHRS, CDR2 YFSETQ. The CDR3 is made up of 14 amino acids. Trimming left V 4 bases short and J 2 bases short, with 12 bases between. The CDR3 nucleotides are TGCGCCAGCAGCCTCGAACAAGTACAAGAGACCCAGTACTTC. This codes for CASSLEQVQETQYF. The whole variable domain, remainder taken from reference TRBV5-1 and TRBJ2-5, is KAGVTQTPRYLIKTRGQQVTLSCSPISGHRSVSWYQQTPGQGLQFLFEYFSETQRNKGNFPGRFSGRQFSNSRSEMNVSTLELGDSALYLCASSLEQVQETQYFGPGTRLLVL.

J is TRBJ1-5 and V is TRBV2, with 8 bases matching TRBD1. This CDR3 is built from 15 residues. The germline V gene has CDR1 SNHLY and CDR2 FYNNEI. J lost 2 bases, V lost 4 bases, and 4 bases had no gene match. CDR3 protein: CASSVTTGGNQPQHF. As DNA, the CDR3 is TGTGCCAGCAGTGTGACGACAGGGGGCAATCAGCCCCAGCATTTT.

At least ten counts were recorded for this clonotype. The rearrangement uses TRBV2 and TRBJ2-1; either TRBD1 or TRBD2 may supply D (6 bases each). The germline gives CDR1 SNHLY, CDR2 FYNNEI. The CDR3 is 14 amino acids. Trimming took 8 bases from V and 4 from J, leaving 15 bases between them. The CDR3 region has the DNA TGTGCCAGCGGGCGGGACAAACAGTACAATGAGCAGTTCTTC. The encoded protein is CASGRDKQYNEQFF.

This chain connects TRBV29-1 to TRBJ2-7; 9 nucleotides match TRBD2. The CDR3 runs 14 residues. The germline gives CDR1 SQVTM, CDR2 ANQGSEA. V trimming: 6 bases; J trimming: 2 bases; junction bases outside the gene matches: 8. DNA of the CDR3: TGCAGCGTGAAACGCTCTAGCGGGGCCTACGAGCAGTACTTC. It encodes CSVKRSSGAYEQYF.

The chain recombines TRBV25-1 with TRBJ2-7; TRBD2 matches 8 bases. Germline V lookup: CDR1 MGHDK, CDR2 SYGVNS. This CDR3 contains 14 residues. With 3 bases clipped from V and 7 bases from J, the junction kept 8 bases outside the gene matches. The CDR3 DNA reads as TGTGCCAGCAGTGATGCGGGGGGCTACAATGAGCAGTACTTC. It encodes CASSDAGGYNEQYF.

The V call is TRBV5-1, the J call TRBJ2-1; possible D gene TRBD2, 7 bases. TRBJ2-7 matches the DNA end more closely, so the J call is doubtful. Germline CDR1 reads SGHRS; CDR2 reads YFSETQ. This CDR3 contains 16 residues. The CDR3 bases are TGCGCCAGCAGCGTGCTAGGGGGGAGGGCCGACAATGAGCAGTACTTC. Encoded protein: CASSVLGGRADNEQYF.

This clonotype appeared many times. This chain joins TRBV28 and TRBJ2-5; 10 nucleotides align to TRBD2. This CDR3 comprises 15 residues. The V segment lost 3 bases and the J segment 5 bases; nucleotides outside the gene matches: 6. The germline CDR1 and CDR2 sequences are MDHEN and SYDVKM. The CDR3 DNA reads TGTGCCAGCAGTTTTTTAGCGGGGGGTGGTGAGACCCAGTACTTC. Protein: CASSFLAGGGETQYF.

The genes are TRBV27 and TRBJ2-5; D might be TRBD1 (7 bases). This CDR3 region has 15 residues. Germline V CDR1 and CDR2: MNHEY, SMNVEV (reference sequence). The V gene lost 0 bases and the J gene lost 1 base, with 9 bases spanning the gap. The CDR3 nucleotides are TGTGCCAGCAGTTTATCGCGGGACAGCCAAGAGACCCAGTACTTC. Translation: CASSLSRDSQETQYF.

J is TRBJ1-5 and V is TRBV6-2 or TRBV6-3; D gene ambiguous. Trimming cost V 2 bases and J 10 bases, with 15 bases left between them. The CDR3 runs to 14 residues. Germline V gene lookup returns CDR1 MNHEY and CDR2 SVGEGT. The CDR3 DNA is TGTGCCAGCAGTTACGACCCATTCAAATCTCCCCAGCATTTT. It translates to CASSYDPFKSPQHF.

This chain joins TRBV15 and TRBJ2-5, with 14 bases lining up with TRBD2. The CDR3 totals 18 residues. Germline V gives CDR1 LNHNV, CDR2 YYDKDF (reference sequence). The V and J ends lost 1 base and 1 base, in that order; junction bases with no gene match: 5. The CDR3 is CATSRGTSGRRIQETQYF. The CDR3 nucleotides are TGTGCCACCAGCAGAGGGACTAGCGGGAGGAGGATCCAAGAGACCCAGTACTTC.

Comment on this clonotype: A much larger clone is a single base away; this may be a read error. CDR3 residues: CSAQLSGAYNEQYF. In DNA, the CDR3 is TGCAGTGCTCAACTAAGCGGGGCCTACAATGAGCAGTACTTC. The chain recombines TRBV20-1 with TRBJ2-1, with TRBD2 identical over 7 bases. The J call may be faulty, since TRBJ2-7 better matches the DNA end. From germline, CDR1 is DFQATT and CDR2 SNEGSKA (reference sequence). CDR3 length: 14 amino acids.

This chain joins TRBV2 and TRBJ2-1, with 9 bases fitting TRBD2. Trimming removed 6 bases from V and 8 bases from J; junction bases left unmatched: 8. The CDR3 totals 14 residues. The germline gives CDR1 SNHLY, CDR2 FYNNEI. The CDR3 spells CASRRAGGPYEQFF. CDR3 DNA: TGTGCCAGCAGGCGAGCGGGGGGCCCGTATGAGCAGTTCTTC.

In its sample, this clonotype was seen a few times. The chain joins TRBV14 to TRBJ1-1, with D possibly matching TRBD1 (6 bases). This CDR3 is 17 amino acids long. Germline loops: CDR1 SGHDN, CDR2 FVKESK. Trimming shortened V by 4 bases and J by 1 base, and 19 bases separated the two germline ends. The CDR3 coding sequence is TGTGCCAGCAGCCTCCGAACGGGGCAGGGGACGAACACTGAAGCTTTCTTT. This gives the protein CASSLRTGQGTNTEAFF.

This chain uses TRBV4-3 with TRBJ2-3; D not resolved. The CDR3 has 15 amino acids. Trimming cost V 0 bases and J 7 bases, with 14 bases left between them. Germline CDR1 and CDR2: LGHNA and YSLEER. In DNA form, the CDR3 reads TGCGCCAGCAGCCAAGATTGGGCCAGAGCGAATACGCAGTATTTT. Its protein product is CASSQDWARANTQYF.

This clonotype was detected many times. The chain combines TRBV18 with TRBJ2-7; TRBD2 agrees at 11 bases. The germline CDR1 and CDR2 sequences are KGHSH and LQKENI. The CDR3 has 19 residues. V lost 6 bases to trimming and J lost 3 bases; unmatched junction nucleotides: 19. CDR3 sequence (DNA): TGTGCCAGCTCTCTCTTGGCTAGCGGGAGGACATCCGGAGGCTACGAGCAGTACTTC. This encodes CASSLLASGRTSGGYEQYF.

The chain joins TRBV5-1 to TRBJ2-1; 7 bases map to TRBD2. The J call may be in error: the DNA end matches TRBJ2-7 better. CDR1 is SGHRS and CDR2 is YFSETQ in the germline V gene. This CDR3 contains 16 residues. CDR3 loop: CASSLAPGGIYNEQYF. The CDR3 nucleotides read TGCGCCAGCAGCTTGGCCCCGGGGGGTATTTACAATGAGCAGTACTTC.

In its sample, this clonotype was seen a few times. The chain recombines TRBV12-3 or TRBV12-4 with TRBJ2-2; D is unresolved. This CDR3 has 16 amino acids. V was trimmed by 5 bases and J by 0 bases, leaving 13 bases between them. The CDR3 here is CASSRWEVANTGELFF. The CDR3 DNA follows: TGTGCCAGCAGTAGGTGGGAAGTCGCGAACACCGGGGAGCTGTTTTTT.

This clonotype was picked up one time. V and J are TRBV29-1 and TRBJ2-7; D is perhaps TRBD1 (5 bases). The CDR3 runs to 13 residues. Germline V CDR1 and CDR2: SQVTM, ANQGSEA. Trimming took 6 bases from V and 0 from J, leaving 12 bases between them. This CDR3 reads CSVGSDISYEQYF. CDR3 in DNA: TGCAGCGTGGGATCGGACATCTCCTACGAGCAGTACTTC.

The chain couples TRBV11-2 to TRBJ1-5, with TRBD1 matching 7 bases. The ends lost 1 base at V and 6 bases at J; junction bases unmatched: 3. The CDR3 loop spans 14 amino acids. Germline V lookup: CDR1 SGHAT, CDR2 FQNNGV. CDR3 nucleotide sequence: TGTGCCAGCAGCTTAGCGGCAGGGGGTCAGCCCCAGCATTTT. Amino acid sequence: CASSLAAGGQPQHF.